These 8 T cell receptor beta chains were sequenced from one sample in a study of Graves' ophthalmopathy and Graves' hyperthyroidism. Amplification from RNA transcripts yielded the TCR beta CDR3 regions. A first-round RT-PCR used HTBI primers, followed by a second-round multiplex PCR. In TCRdb, the multiplex PCR reads were re-called with MiXCR into one record per CDR3 protein. The top ten hold roughly 3% of the sample, which has about 400,000 distinct CDR3 sequences, 20% to 25% seen once. Specimen: peripheral blood. Receptors originate from a woman aged 18-35 years with stable Graves' hyperthyroidism.

This clonotype was detected ten times or more. V gene TRBV7-8 combines with J gene TRBJ2-4; 11 bases fit TRBD2. The trim removed 5 bases at V and 4 bases at J, leaving 7 bases unmatched. Germline V gene data show CDR1 as SGHVS and CDR2 as FQNEAQ. This CDR3 has 16 residues. The CDR3 region has the DNA TGTGCCAGCAGCCCCAATAGCGGGAGGGAAAAAAACATTCAGTACTTC. Translated: CASSPNSGREKNIQYF.

This clonotype occurred many times. A much larger clone lies a single base off, so this may be a read error. This chain links TRBV19 with TRBJ1-1, with 9 bases identical to TRBD1. Trimming took 8 bases from V and 8 from J; bases not matched to a gene: 6. The CDR3 sequence is 12 residues long. Germline CDR1 reads LNHDA; CDR2 reads SQIVND (reference sequence). In DNA form, the CDR3 reads TGTGCCAGTGGCACGGACAGGGGCGAAGCTTTCTTT. It codes for CASGTDRGEAFF.

This rearrangement joins TRBV7-9 to TRBJ2-5; D may match TRBD1 or TRBD2 (5 bases each). V was clipped by 3 bases and J by 4 bases, with 15 bases between them. CDR1 is SEHNR, CDR2 FQNEAQ, per germline (reference sequence). The CDR3 is made up of 15 amino acids. The CDR3 nucleotides are TGTGCCAGCAGCTTGGGGGATACGGCTTTAGAGACCCAGTACTTC. Residues: CASSLGDTALETQYF.

The V and J genes are TRBV11-2 and TRBJ1-1, with D unclear. The CDR3 is made up of 16 amino acids. V lost 2 bases and J 1 base, leaving 14 bases between the germline ends. Germline CDR1 reads SGHAT; CDR2 reads FQNNGV. CDR3 in amino acids: CASSLSRGGPNTEAFF. CDR3 DNA sequence: TGTGCCAGCAGCTTAAGCCGGGGAGGCCCGAACACTGAAGCTTTCTTT. Full variable domain (outside the CDR3, taken from reference TRBV11-2 and TRBJ1-1): EAGVAQSPRYKIIEKRQSVAFWCNPISGHATLYWYQQILGQGPKLLIQFQNNGVVDDSQLPKDRFSAERLKGVDSTLKIQPAKLEDSAVYLCASSLSRGGPNTEAFFGQGTRLTVV.

This clonotype was counted many times. The gene calls are TRBV6-2 or TRBV6-3 and TRBJ2-2; maybe TRBD2 (5 bases). Trimming removed 7 bases at V and 1 base at J, with 16 bases between. CDR3 size: 16 residues. Germline assignment: CDR1 MNHEY and CDR2 SVGEGT. The CDR3 spells CASKVGVGRNTGELFF. CDR3 DNA sequence: TGTGCCAGCAAAGTCGGTGTGGGGAGGAACACCGGGGAGCTGTTTTTT.

This clonotype was counted many times. Because the CDR3 is missing its conserved closing phenylalanine or tryptophan, this is likely a read error. The rearrangement uses TRBV15 and TRBJ1-1; no clear D. The CDR3 covers 13 residues. The ends were cut back, 6 bases at V and 5 bases at J, with 13 bases in the middle. CDR1 is LNHNV, CDR2 YYDKDF, per germline (reference sequence). The DNA for the CDR3 is TGTGCCACCAGTGCGACGGTGAGGACTGAAGCTTTCCTT. Its translation is CATSATVRTEAFL.

This clonotype occurred many times. The V gene is TRBV2, the J gene TRBJ1-2; 7 bases map to TRBD1. V gave up 4 bases and J gave up 2 bases; unmatched junction bases: 7. Germline assignment: CDR1 SNHLY and CDR2 FYNNEI. The length of the CDR3 is 15 residues. The CDR3 nucleotides read TGTGCCAGCAGTGGCCTACAGGGGCGAAACTATGGCTACACCTTC. It encodes CASSGLQGRNYGYTF.

This clonotype was detected many times. The V call is TRBV29-1, the J call TRBJ1-2; 12 bases are a match to TRBD1. J gave up 7 bases and V 7 bases, and 7 bases lay outside the gene matches. The germline V gene has CDR1 SQVTM and CDR2 ANQGSEA. The CDR3 is 13 amino acids. CDR3 sequence reads: CSAGQGARSGYTF. The CDR3 nucleotides are TGCAGCGCGGGACAGGGGGCAAGAAGTGGCTACACCTTC.